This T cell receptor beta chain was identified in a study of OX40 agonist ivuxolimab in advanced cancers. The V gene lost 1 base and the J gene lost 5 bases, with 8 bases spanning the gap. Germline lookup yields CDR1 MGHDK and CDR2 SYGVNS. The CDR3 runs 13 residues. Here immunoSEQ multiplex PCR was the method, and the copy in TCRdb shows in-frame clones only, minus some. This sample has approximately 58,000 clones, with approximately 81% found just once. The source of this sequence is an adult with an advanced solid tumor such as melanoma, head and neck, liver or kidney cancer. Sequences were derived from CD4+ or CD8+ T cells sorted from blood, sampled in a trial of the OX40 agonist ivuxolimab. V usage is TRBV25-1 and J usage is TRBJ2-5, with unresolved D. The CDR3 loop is CASSESAQETQYF. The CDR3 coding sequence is TGTGCCAGCAGTGAATCGGCCCAGGAGACCCAGTACTTC. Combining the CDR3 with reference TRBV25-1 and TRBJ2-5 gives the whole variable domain EADIYQTPRYLVIGTGKKITLECSQTMGHDKMYWYQQDPGMELHLIHYSYGVNSTEKGDLSSESTVSRIRTEHFPLTLESARPSHTSQYLCASSESAQETQYFGPGTRLLVL.